This T cell receptor (beta chain) appears in the sequencing data of a study of blood T cell repertoires in COVID-19. The overall study: PBMCs, B-cell-depleted T cells, or T cells provided the cDNA or gDNA that made up the material.

This table comes from immunoSEQ multiplex PCR, and its TCRdb copy is limited to in-frame clones, with some not included. The sample has about 65,000 clones; under 95% are singletons. Germline V gene data show CDR1 as KGHSH and CDR2 as LQKENI. This CDR3 has 16 residues. The V and J ends lost 0 bases and 7 bases respectively, with 19 bases between them. The specimen sequenced was peripheral blood. The V and J genes are TRBV18 and TRBJ2-7; tentative D call: TRBD1 (6 bases). The receptor's source is a man aged 70-80 years with active COVID-19. The CDR3 sequence: CASSPPGFRGTEEQYF. For the CDR3, the DNA is TGTGCCAGCTCACCACCGGGGTTTAGGGGGACGGAAGAGCAGTACTTC.